This T cell receptor beta chain was found in a study of T cell responses to AZD1222 COVID-19 vaccine. Study-wide context: Analysis merged second doses at about 4 or about 12 weeks.

Assay: immunoSEQ multiplex PCR; the TCRdb copy retains only in-frame clones and omits some. The top ten clones hold under 2% of a sample with 120,000 to 150,000 clones, under 95% of them seen once. As regards this clone: Antigen specificity is unknown.

Study-wide points: After two AZD1222 doses, spike-specific TCR breadth and depth rose versus day 0. Only a handful of AZD1222 recipients were seropositive at baseline.

The sample in question was peripheral blood, obtained on day 0 of AZD1222 vaccination. This sequence originates from an adult in good health.

DNA of the CDR3: TGTGCCAGCAGTGAAAAGCTCCCCGGGGCCAACGTCCTGACTTTC. This codes for CASSEKLPGANVLTF. The chain uses TRBV6-1 and TRBJ2-6; no firm D call. Trimming removed 2 bases at V and 4 bases at J, with 9 bases between. The CDR3 is 15 amino acids. Germline lookup yields CDR1 MNHNS and CDR2 SASEGT.